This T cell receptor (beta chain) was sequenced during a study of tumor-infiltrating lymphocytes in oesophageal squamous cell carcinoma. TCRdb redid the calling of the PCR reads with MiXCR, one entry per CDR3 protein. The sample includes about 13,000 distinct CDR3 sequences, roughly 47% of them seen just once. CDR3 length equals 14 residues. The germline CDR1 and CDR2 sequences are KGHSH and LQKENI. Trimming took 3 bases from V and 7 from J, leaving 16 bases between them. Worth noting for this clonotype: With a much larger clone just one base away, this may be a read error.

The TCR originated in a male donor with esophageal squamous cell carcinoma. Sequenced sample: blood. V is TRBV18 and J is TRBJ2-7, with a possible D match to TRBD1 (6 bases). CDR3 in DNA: TGTGCCAGCTCACCTTCCGGACAGTACAATGAGCAGTACTTC. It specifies CASSPSGQYNEQYF.